Sequencing of this T cell receptor beta chain was carried out in a study of T-cell reconstitution after alpha-beta-depleted transplantation in children. Findings of the study overall: As was reported, about two months after transplant, alpha-beta T cells came from several hundred expanded graft clones. Among T cells one year after transplant, newly produced cells accounted for most counts and diversity.

A word on this clonotype: The antigen is unknown.

The V end lost 5 bases, the J end lost 2 bases, and 12 bases lay between the germline ends. Germline V gene lookup returns CDR1 SGHTA and CDR2 FQGNSA. This CDR3 region has 14 residues. A library of TCRbeta sequences, prepared with unique molecular identifiers, was generated. TCRdb independently ran MiXCR on the PCR reads; one entry per CDR3 protein. The sample records just over 950,000 distinct CDR3 sequences, around 30% being singletons. This chain connects TRBV7-2 to TRBJ2-5; tentative D call: TRBD1 (6 bases). The clonotype originates from a boy younger than two who had a stem cell transplant for SCID, so the T cells may come from the graft donor. The sample in question was PBMCs, mostly from graft donor cells, obtained 360 days after TCRalphabeta/CD19-depleted stem cell transplant. CDR3 sequence (DNA): TGTGCCAGCAGCCGGGGACATCTACAAGAGACCCAGTACTTC. Protein sequence: CASSRGHLQETQYF.